The clone carrying this T cell receptor (beta chain) occurred many times. Its antigen is unknown. Trimming took 6 bases from V and 7 from J, leaving 10 bases between them. The CDR3 has 12 amino acids. Germline V gene sequence: CDR1 DFQATT, CDR2 SNEGSKA (reference sequence). This record comes from a study of neurological immune-mediated disorders. TCRdb re-analysed the 5' RACE reads in MiXCR, keeping a single row per CDR3 protein. The sample lists about 65,000 distinct CDR3 sequences, approximately 3.7% occurring once. General study findings and limits: Whereas HTLV-1-associated myelopathy showed the most TCR clonal expansion, multiple sclerosis showed the least, with levels below those of healthy controls.

The starting material, 2 million PBMCs stored at -80 C, gave rise to the unsorted libraries. The chain recombines TRBV20-1 with TRBJ1-6; D is uncertain. Sequencing used PBMCs. The source of this sequence is a man aged 45 to 65 with multiple sclerosis. For the CDR3, the DNA is TGCAGTGCCCTGACGGGAAATTCACCCCTCCACTTT. It is translated as CSALTGNSPLHF.